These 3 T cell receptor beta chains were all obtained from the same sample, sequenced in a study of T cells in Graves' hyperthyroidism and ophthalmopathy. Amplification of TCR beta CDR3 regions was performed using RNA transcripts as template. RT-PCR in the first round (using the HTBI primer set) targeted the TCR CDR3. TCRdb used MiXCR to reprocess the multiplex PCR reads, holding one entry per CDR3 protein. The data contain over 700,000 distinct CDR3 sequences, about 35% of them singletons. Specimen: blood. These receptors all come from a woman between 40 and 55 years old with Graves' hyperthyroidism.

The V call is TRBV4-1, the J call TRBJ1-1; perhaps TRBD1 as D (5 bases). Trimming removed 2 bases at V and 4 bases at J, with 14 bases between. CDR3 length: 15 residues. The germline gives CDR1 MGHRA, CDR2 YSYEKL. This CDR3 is CASSQFGVGATEAFF. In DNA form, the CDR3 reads TGCGCCAGCAGCCAATTCGGGGTCGGGGCCACTGAAGCTTTCTTT.

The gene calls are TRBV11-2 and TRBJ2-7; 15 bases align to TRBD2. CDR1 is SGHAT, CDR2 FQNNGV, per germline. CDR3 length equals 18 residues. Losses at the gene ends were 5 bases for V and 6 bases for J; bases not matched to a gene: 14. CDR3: CASSGGLAGGPTSVEQYF. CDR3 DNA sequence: TGTGCCAGCAGCGGGGGACTAGCGGGGGGACCCACCTCCGTCGAGCAGTACTTC.

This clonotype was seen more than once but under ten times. The DNA of the CDR3 is TGTGCCAGCAGTTTAGTGCGGGAGGGCCTTGGAAAGACCCAGTACTTC. Translating gives CASSLVREGLGKTQYF. The chain recombines TRBV2 with TRBJ2-5, with 9 bases that match TRBD2. CDR3 length equals 16 residues. CDR1 SNHLY and CDR2 FYNNEI come from the germline V gene. Trimming at V came to 5 bases and at J to 6 bases, leaving 13 bases not matched to a gene.